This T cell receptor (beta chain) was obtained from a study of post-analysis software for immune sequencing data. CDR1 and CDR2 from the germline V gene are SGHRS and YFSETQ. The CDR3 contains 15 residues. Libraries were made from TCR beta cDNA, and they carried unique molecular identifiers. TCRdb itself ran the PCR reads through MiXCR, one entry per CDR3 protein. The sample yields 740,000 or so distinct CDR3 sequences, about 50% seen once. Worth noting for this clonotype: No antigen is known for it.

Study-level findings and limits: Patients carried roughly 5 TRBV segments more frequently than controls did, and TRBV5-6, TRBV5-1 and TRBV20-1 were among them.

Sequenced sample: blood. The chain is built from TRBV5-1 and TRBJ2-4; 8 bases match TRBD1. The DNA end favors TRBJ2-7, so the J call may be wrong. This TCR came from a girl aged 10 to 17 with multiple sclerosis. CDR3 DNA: TGCGCCAGCAGCGCAAACTGGGACAGGACCTACGAGCAGTACTTC. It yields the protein CASSANWDRTYEQYF.